This entry features one T cell receptor (beta chain) sequence. This record comes from a study of patients and donors after allogeneic stem cell transplantation. The CDR3 sequence is 16 residues long. V was clipped by 5 bases and J by 3 bases; unmatched bases: 7. The V gene's germline CDR1 is MNHEY and CDR2 SVGEGT. TCRdb reprocessed the RT-PCR reads via MiXCR and lists one record per CDR3 protein. The sample gives over 150,000 distinct CDR3 sequences, less than 45% of which show up once; 25% to 35% is in the top ten. This clonotype was obtained from a human donor who was either an allogeneic HSCT recipient or a stem cell or donor lymphocyte infusion donor (not recorded which). It is not recorded whose cells these are; they may come from a transplant donor. Sequences were obtained from blood, either unsorted or a sorted T cell fraction (not recorded which). The rearrangement joins TRBV6-2 or TRBV6-3 to TRBJ2-1; 10 bases fit TRBD2. The CDR3 region is CASSQPGTSVYNEQFF. The CDR3 bases are TGTGCCAGCAGTCAACCGGGGACTAGCGTCTACAATGAGCAGTTCTTC.